The clone carrying this TCR beta chain was seen a few times. Its antigen is unknown. This sample stems from a study of Graves' ophthalmopathy and Graves' hyperthyroidism. Having ophthalmopathy, the donors showed moderate-to-severe activity, CAS ≥3 and NOSPECS ≥4, with disease lasting under 3 months. Patients were diagnosed from clinical symptoms, serum thyroxine, TRAb, thyroid ultrasound and orbital computed tomography. CDR1 and CDR2 from the germline V gene are MGHDK and SYGVNS. This CDR3 spans 15 amino acids. V was pared by 4 bases and J by 0 bases, with 11 bases between. Overall study findings and caveats: Blood repertoires reportedly contained most expanded thyroid clonotypes above 0.001 frequency.

Amplification of the TCR beta CDR3 regions used RNA transcripts (as template). RT-PCR in the first round used HTBI primers; a second-round multiplex PCR followed. TCRdb re-called the multiplex PCR reads with MiXCR, one entry per CDR3 protein. This table holds about 740,000 distinct CDR3 sequences, roughly two fifths found once. The material sequenced was peripheral blood. The chain links TRBV25-1 to TRBJ2-3; D is unresolved. The origin of this receptor is an adult man with Graves' ophthalmopathy. In DNA form, the CDR3 reads TGTGCCAGCAGTGGGAGCCTGCGTAGCACAGATACGCAGTATTTT. It translates to CASSGSLRSTDTQYF.